The 21 T cell receptor beta chains listed next were all sequenced from one sample in a study of quantifying T cell responses using KT2 cells. Whole-study context: Reverse transcription used primers in the TCR alpha and beta constant regions.

The cDNA 3' end received a ligated oligonucleotide with a UMI. The first PCR ran 4 to 5 cycles with an equimolar RC1.1 and RC1.2 beta primer mix. From the UMI-ligation and nested PCR reads, TCRdb called clonotypes with MiXCR, one entry per CDR3 protein. Among 45,000 to 65,000 distinct CDR3 sequences, about 12% were seen once, and the ten largest hold under 10%. Sequenced material: PBMCs spiked with cells of the T cell clone KT2. These receptors were taken from a human donor.

This clonotype was seen more than once but under ten times. The V call is TRBV24-1, the J call TRBJ1-5; D is undetermined. The V gene lost 5 bases and the J gene lost 4 bases, with 5 bases spanning the gap. The CDR3 has 12 amino acids. Germline-derived CDR1 and CDR2 are KGHDR and SFDVKD. The CDR3 loop reads CATSVNNQPQHF. CDR3 bases: TGTGCCACCAGTGTCAATAATCAGCCCCAGCATTTT.

CDR3 sequence (DNA): TGTGCCAGCAGCTTAAATGCGGGGGGCAATCAGCCCCAGCATTTT. This gives the protein CASSLNAGGNQPQHF. The chain links TRBV11-2 to TRBJ1-5, with a weak D call TRBD1 (5 bases). Trimming removed 2 bases from V and 2 bases from J, with 10 bases in between. CDR1 and CDR2 from the germline V gene are SGHAT and FQNNGV. The CDR3 has 15 residues.

J is TRBJ2-3 and V is TRBV4-2; no firm D call. Germline V gene sequence: CDR1 LGHNA, CDR2 YNFKEQ. V was trimmed by 1 base and J by 0 bases, leaving 8 bases between them. This CDR3 region has 15 residues. CDR3 region: CASSQGASSTDTQYF. The CDR3 DNA follows: TGTGCCAGCAGCCAAGGGGCTTCTAGCACAGATACGCAGTATTTT.

This clonotype was picked up a small number of times. The V and J genes are TRBV29-1 and TRBJ2-1; TRBD2 agrees at 7 bases. Per germline, CDR1 SQVTM and CDR2 ANQGSEA. J lost 0 bases, V lost 2 bases, and 4 bases had no gene match. This CDR3 comprises 15 residues. CDR3 sequence: CSVEKGGASYNEQFF. Written as DNA, the CDR3 is TGCAGCGTTGAAAAGGGAGGGGCCTCCTACAATGAGCAGTTCTTC.

At least ten counts were recorded for this clonotype. V usage is TRBV20-1 and J usage is TRBJ1-1; 9 nucleotides agree with TRBD1. The CDR3 has 13 residues. The V gene end was trimmed by 7 bases and the J gene end by 4 bases; junction bases not matched to a gene: 7. CDR1 and CDR2 from the germline V gene are DFQATT and SNEGSKA (reference sequence). In DNA, the CDR3 is TGCAGTGGGGTACAGGGGGCTGGCACTGAAGCTTTCTTT. Protein: CSGVQGAGTEAFF.

The chain links TRBV7-8 to TRBJ2-3; possible D gene TRBD2, 5 bases. Germline CDR1 SGHVS, CDR2 FQNEAQ. This CDR3 contains 18 residues. V was pared by 1 base and J by 0 bases, with 17 bases between. The DNA of the CDR3 is TGTGCCAGCAGCTTAGACGGATTAGCGAGATCTAGCACAGATACGCAGTATTTT. This codes for CASSLDGLARSSTDTQYF.

The rearrangement links TRBV12-3 or TRBV12-4 to TRBJ2-7; TRBD1 matches at 8 bases. After removal of 5 bases from V and 4 bases from J, the junction contained 10 bases not matched to a gene. The CDR3 is 15 amino acids. The CDR3 loop is CASSPRTGTPYEQYF. The CDR3 DNA reads TGTGCCAGCAGTCCAAGGACAGGGACTCCATACGAGCAGTACTTC.

There are many counts of this clonotype. The gene calls are TRBV2 and TRBJ2-7; 7 bases align to TRBD2. Germline lookup yields CDR1 SNHLY and CDR2 FYNNEI. The CDR3 has 11 residues. Trimming cost V 9 bases and J 3 bases; bases outside gene matches: 2. The CDR3 DNA reads as TGTGCCAGTCGGACTAGCTACGAGCAGTACTTC. Translated: CASRTSYEQYF.

This clonotype was picked up a small number of times. The chain uses TRBV7-9 and TRBJ1-4; D might be TRBD1 (5 bases). Trimming took off 2 bases at V and 8 bases at J, with 12 bases between the two ends. CDR3 size: 14 residues. Germline V gene sequence: CDR1 SEHNR, CDR2 FQNEAQ (reference sequence). The CDR3 region is CASSLFGEGEKLFF. CDR3 DNA sequence: TGTGCCAGCAGCTTATTCGGAGAGGGGGAAAAACTGTTTTTT.

This chain uses TRBV7-2 with TRBJ1-6; D remains ambiguous. The germline V gene encodes CDR1 SGHTA and CDR2 FQGNSA. Trimming removed 5 bases from V and 6 bases from J, with 11 bases in between. This CDR3 is 14 amino acids long. The chain's CDR3 is CASSTPWGNSPLHF. The CDR3 DNA is TGTGCCAGCAGCACGCCCTGGGGTAATTCACCCCTCCACTTT.

The V gene is TRBV6-5, the J gene TRBJ2-2; maybe TRBD1 (6 bases). Trimming cost V 6 bases and J 4 bases, with 15 bases left between them. The CDR3 sequence is 15 residues long. Germline V lookup: CDR1 MNHEY, CDR2 SVGAGI. The CDR3 protein is CASSSLGAGTGELFF. CDR3 coding DNA: TGTGCCAGCAGCTCGCTGGGGGCTGGCACCGGGGAGCTGTTTTTT.

With regard to this clonotype: A junction end diverges from the germline sequence, so it may reflect a read error. This chain links TRBV20-1 with TRBJ1-1; a weak D match, TRBD1 (6 bases). The CDR3 totals 12 residues. The germline gives CDR1 DFQATT, CDR2 SNEGSKA (reference sequence). The CDR3 loop reads CSARDRDTETFF. DNA of the CDR3: TGCAGTGCTAGAGATCGGGACACTGAAACTTTCTTT.

This chain joins TRBV23-1 and TRBJ2-2; TRBD1 agrees at 7 bases. TRBV23-1 is an ORF, with its function uncertain. The CDR3 extends over 13 amino acids. V lost 9 bases to trimming and J lost 6 bases; unmatched junction nucleotides: 7. This CDR3 is CASTGERSGELFF. CDR3 DNA sequence: TGCGCCAGTACAGGGGAGCGATCCGGGGAGCTGTTTTTT.

This chain joins TRBV7-9 and TRBJ1-1; no clear D gene. This CDR3 is 12 amino acids long. The ends were cut back, 5 bases at V and 3 bases at J, with 7 bases in the middle. The germline V gene has CDR1 SEHNR and CDR2 FQNEAQ (reference sequence). CDR3 sequence (DNA): TGTGCCAGCAGCAAAGGGTACACTGAAGCTTTCTTT. This translates into CASSKGYTEAFF.

V usage is TRBV6-6 and J usage is TRBJ2-5, with D unclear. There are 13 residues in the CDR3. Per germline, CDR1 MNHNY and CDR2 SVGAGI (reference sequence). Trimming took 0 bases from V and 3 from J, leaving 5 bases between them. CDR3 nucleotides: TGTGCCAGCAGTTACTCAACAGAAGAGACCCAGTACTTC. Protein: CASSYSTEETQYF.

V gene TRBV20-1 combines with J gene TRBJ1-4, with a possible D match to TRBD1 (6 bases). Germline loops: CDR1 DFQATT, CDR2 SNEGSKA (reference sequence). This CDR3 has 15 amino acids. V shed 5 bases and J shed 8 bases, with 21 bases lying between them. The CDR3 DNA follows: TGCAGTGCTTTCCGAGGGGACACCCTGGGAGAAAAACTGTTTTTT. Encoded protein: CSAFRGDTLGEKLFF.

In this sample, this clonotype turned up a few times. The chain recombines TRBV13 with TRBJ2-7; maybe TRBD1 (6 bases). The germline gives CDR1 PRHDT, CDR2 FYEKMQ (reference sequence). Deletions cut 0 bases from V and 4 bases from J, with 13 bases between. The CDR3 contains 15 residues. CDR3 amino acids: CASSLGQGMNYEQYF. The CDR3 bases are TGTGCCAGCAGCTTAGGACAGGGAATGAATTACGAGCAGTACTTC.

This clonotype has ten or more counts. This chain connects TRBV12-3 or TRBV12-4 to TRBJ1-2; D unresolved. V lost 8 bases, J lost 8 bases, and 18 bases lay in between. The CDR3 is 13 amino acids. In DNA form, the CDR3 reads TGTGCCAGCCAGGCAGGACGGGGAGTGGGCTACACCTTC. This codes for CASQAGRGVGYTF.

A few counts support this clonotype. V and J are TRBV4-3 and TRBJ2-1; D not certain. V was shortened by 0 bases and J by 8 bases, with 20 bases between the two germline ends. Per the germline V gene, CDR1 is LGHNA and CDR2 is YSLEER. The CDR3 runs 17 residues. The CDR3 DNA reads TGCGCCAGCAGCCAAGATCTTGACAAGTTTTTAGGCGATGAGCAGTTCTTC. Translated: CASSQDLDKFLGDEQFF.

This clonotype was observed at least ten times. The chain employs TRBV30 and TRBJ1-5; tentative D call: TRBD1 (5 bases). There are 16 residues in the CDR3. Germline V lookup: CDR1 GTSNPN, CDR2 SVGIG (reference sequence). V lost 1 base to trimming and J lost 1 base, with 14 bases between them. CDR3 protein: CAWSAGTPLSNQPQHF. Here the CDR3 DNA reads TGTGCCTGGAGTGCGGGGACTCCATTAAGCAATCAGCCCCAGCATTTT.

This clonotype was seen a few times. CDR3 in DNA: TGCAGCGTTGAAATCCCCGGGAAAAACATTCAGTACTTC. It codes for CSVEIPGKNIQYF. This sequence joins TRBV29-1 and TRBJ2-4, with no clear D. The germline V gene encodes CDR1 SQVTM and CDR2 ANQGSEA. This CDR3 has 13 amino acids. The germline V and J ends were trimmed by 2 bases and 4 bases, with 9 bases remaining between them.